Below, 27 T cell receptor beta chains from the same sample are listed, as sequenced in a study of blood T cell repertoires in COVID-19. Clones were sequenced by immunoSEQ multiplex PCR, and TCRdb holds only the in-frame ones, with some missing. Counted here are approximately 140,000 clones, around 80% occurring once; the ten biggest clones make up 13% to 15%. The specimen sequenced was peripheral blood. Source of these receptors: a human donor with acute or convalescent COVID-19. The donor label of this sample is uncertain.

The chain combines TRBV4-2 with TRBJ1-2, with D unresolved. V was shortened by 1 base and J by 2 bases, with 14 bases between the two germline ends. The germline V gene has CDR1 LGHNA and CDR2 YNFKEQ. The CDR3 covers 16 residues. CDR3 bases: TGTGCCAGCAGCCAAGGGGAGGCAGATAGAAACTATGGCTACACCTTC. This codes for CASSQGEADRNYGYTF.

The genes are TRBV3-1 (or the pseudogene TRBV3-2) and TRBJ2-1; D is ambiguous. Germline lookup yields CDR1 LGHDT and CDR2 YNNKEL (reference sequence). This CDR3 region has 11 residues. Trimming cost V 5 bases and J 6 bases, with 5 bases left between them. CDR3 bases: TGTGCCAGCAGCATGCGCAATGAGCAGTTCTTC. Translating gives CASSMRNEQFF.

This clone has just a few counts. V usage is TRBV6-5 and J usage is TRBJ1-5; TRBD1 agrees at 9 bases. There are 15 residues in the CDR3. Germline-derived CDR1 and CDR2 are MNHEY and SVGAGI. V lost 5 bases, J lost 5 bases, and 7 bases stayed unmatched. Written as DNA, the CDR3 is TGTGCCAGCAGTACGCGGACAGGGGAACATCAGCCCCAGCATTTT. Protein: CASSTRTGEHQPQHF.

The CDR3, as DNA: TGTGCCAGCTCACCCCGGACAGGGACCAACCCCCCACAGTACTTC. This encodes CASSPRTGTNPPQYF. The chain combines TRBV18 with TRBJ2-7; 8 bases agree with TRBD1. V lost 3 bases to trimming and J lost 10 bases; unmatched junction nucleotides: 14. Germline CDR1 KGHSH, CDR2 LQKENI. The CDR3 totals 15 residues.

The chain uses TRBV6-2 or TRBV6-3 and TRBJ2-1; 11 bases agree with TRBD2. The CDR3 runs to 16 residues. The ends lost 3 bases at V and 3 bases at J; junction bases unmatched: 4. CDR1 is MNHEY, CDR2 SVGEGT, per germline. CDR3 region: CASSYLAGGHYNEQFF. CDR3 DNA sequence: TGTGCCAGCAGTTATCTAGCGGGGGGACACTACAATGAGCAGTTCTTC.

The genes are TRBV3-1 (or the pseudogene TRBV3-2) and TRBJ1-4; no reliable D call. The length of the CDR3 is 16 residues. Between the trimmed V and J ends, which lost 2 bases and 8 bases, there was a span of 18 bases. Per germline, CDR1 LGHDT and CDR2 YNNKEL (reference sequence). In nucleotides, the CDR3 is TGTGCCAGCAGCCAACTCTCGGGAAGGTTTAAGGAAAAACTGTTTTTT. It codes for CASSQLSGRFKEKLFF.

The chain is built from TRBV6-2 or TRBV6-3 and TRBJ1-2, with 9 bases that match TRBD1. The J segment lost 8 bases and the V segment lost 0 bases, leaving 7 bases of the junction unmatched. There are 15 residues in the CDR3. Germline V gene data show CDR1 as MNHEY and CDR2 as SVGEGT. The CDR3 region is CASSYSRGTGKGYTF. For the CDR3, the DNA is TGTGCCAGCAGTTACTCGAGGGGGACAGGGAAAGGCTACACCTTC.

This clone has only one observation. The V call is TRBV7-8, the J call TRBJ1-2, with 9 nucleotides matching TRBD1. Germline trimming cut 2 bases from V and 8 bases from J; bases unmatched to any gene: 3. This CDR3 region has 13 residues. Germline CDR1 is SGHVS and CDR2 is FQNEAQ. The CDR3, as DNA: TGTGCCAGCAGCTTAACAGGGGGCATAGGCTACACCTTC. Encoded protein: CASSLTGGIGYTF.

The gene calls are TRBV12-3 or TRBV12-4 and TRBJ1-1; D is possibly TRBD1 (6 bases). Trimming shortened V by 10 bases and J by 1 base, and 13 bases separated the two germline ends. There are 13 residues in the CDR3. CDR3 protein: CAIRMTGNTEAFF. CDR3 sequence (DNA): TGTGCCATCAGGATGACAGGGAACACTGAAGCTTTCTTT.

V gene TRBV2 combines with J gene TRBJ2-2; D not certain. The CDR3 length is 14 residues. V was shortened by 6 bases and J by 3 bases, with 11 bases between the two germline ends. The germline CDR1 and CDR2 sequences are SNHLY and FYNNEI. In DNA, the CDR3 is TGTGCCAGCAGGGAGACGGTGGACACCGGGGAGCTGTTTTTT. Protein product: CASRETVDTGELFF.

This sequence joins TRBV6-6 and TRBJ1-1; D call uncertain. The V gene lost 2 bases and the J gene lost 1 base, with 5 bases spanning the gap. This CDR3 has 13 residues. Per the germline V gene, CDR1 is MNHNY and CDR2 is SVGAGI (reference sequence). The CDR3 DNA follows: TGTGCCAGCAGTTACACAGAGAACACTGAAGCTTTCTTT. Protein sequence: CASSYTENTEAFF.

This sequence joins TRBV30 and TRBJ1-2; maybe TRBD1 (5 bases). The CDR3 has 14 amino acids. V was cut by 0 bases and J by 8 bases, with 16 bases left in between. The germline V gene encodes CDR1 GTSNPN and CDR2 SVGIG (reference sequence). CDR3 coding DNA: TGTGCCTGGAGTGTACAGGTACCGAGGACCGGCTACACCTTC. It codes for CAWSVQVPRTGYTF.

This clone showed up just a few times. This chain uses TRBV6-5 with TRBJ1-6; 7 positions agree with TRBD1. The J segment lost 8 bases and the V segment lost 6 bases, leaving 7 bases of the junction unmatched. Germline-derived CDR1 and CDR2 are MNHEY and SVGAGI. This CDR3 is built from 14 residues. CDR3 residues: CASRSQGTHSPLHF. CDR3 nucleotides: TGTGCCAGCAGGTCACAGGGGACCCATTCACCCCTCCACTTT.

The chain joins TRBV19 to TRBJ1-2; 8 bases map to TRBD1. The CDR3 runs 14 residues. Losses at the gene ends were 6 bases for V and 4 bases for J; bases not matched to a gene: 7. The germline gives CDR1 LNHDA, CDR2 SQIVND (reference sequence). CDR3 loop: CASSPGQASYGYTF. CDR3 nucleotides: TGTGCCAGTAGCCCGGGACAGGCTTCCTATGGCTACACCTTC.

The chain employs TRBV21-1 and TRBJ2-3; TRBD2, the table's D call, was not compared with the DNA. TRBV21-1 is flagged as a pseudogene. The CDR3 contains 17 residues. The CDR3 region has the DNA TGTGCCAGCAGCAAAGCGGCGGCTAGCGCCTCCCCAGATACGCAGTATTTT. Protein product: CASSKAAASASPDTQYF.

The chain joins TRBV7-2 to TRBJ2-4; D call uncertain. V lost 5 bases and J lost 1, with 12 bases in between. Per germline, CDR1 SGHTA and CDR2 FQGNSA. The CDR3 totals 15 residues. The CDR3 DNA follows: TGTGCCAGCAGCCTCTCCTCACGGGCCAAAAACATTCAGTACTTC. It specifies CASSLSSRAKNIQYF.

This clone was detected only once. The CDR3 sequence: CASSTDRDTGELFF. CDR3 in DNA: TGCGCCAGCAGCACGGACAGGGATACCGGGGAGCTGTTTTTT. The chain combines TRBV5-1 with TRBJ2-2, with TRBD1 matching 8 bases. The CDR3 loop spans 14 amino acids. The J segment lost 5 bases and the V segment lost 4 bases, leaving 4 bases of the junction unmatched. Germline assignment: CDR1 SGHRS and CDR2 YFSETQ.

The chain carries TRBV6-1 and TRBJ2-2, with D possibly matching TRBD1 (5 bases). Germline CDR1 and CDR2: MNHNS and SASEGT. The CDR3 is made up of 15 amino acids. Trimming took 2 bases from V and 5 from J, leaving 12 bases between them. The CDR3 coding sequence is TGTGCCAGCAGTGAACGCCAGGGATTGACCGGGGAGCTGTTTTTT. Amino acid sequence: CASSERQGLTGELFF.

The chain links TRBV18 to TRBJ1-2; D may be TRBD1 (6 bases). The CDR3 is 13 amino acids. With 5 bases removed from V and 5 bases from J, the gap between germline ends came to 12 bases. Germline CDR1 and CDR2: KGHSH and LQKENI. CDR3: CASSVDSVYGYTF. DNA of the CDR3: TGTGCCAGCTCAGTGGACAGCGTATATGGCTACACCTTC.

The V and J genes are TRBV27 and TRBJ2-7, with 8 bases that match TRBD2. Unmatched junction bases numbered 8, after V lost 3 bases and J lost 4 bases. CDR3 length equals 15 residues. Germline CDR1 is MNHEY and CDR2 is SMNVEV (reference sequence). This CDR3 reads CASSLSFGGAYEQYF. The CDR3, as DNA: TGTGCCAGCAGTTTGAGCTTCGGGGGGGCGTACGAGCAGTACTTC.

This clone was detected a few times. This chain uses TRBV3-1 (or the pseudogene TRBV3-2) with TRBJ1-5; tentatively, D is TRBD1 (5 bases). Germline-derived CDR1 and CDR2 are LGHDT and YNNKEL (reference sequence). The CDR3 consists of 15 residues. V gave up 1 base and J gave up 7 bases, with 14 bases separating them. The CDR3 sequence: CASSQGWGGTQPQHF. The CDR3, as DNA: TGTGCCAGCAGCCAAGGGTGGGGAGGGACCCAGCCCCAGCATTTT.

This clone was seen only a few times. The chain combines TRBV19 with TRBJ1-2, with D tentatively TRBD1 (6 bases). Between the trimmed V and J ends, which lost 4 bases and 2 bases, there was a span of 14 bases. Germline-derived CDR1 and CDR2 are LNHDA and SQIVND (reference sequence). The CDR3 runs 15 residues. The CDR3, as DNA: TGTGCCAGTAGTACCGGACAGACGCTAAACTATGGCTACACCTTC. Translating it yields CASSTGQTLNYGYTF.

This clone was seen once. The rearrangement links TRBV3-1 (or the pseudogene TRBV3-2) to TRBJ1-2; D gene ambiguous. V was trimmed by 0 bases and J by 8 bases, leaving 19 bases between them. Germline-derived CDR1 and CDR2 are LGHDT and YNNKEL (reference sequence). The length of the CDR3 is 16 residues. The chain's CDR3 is CASSQDVSGRSGGYTF. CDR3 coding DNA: TGTGCCAGCAGCCAAGACGTCTCAGGCCGATCTGGCGGCTACACCTTC.

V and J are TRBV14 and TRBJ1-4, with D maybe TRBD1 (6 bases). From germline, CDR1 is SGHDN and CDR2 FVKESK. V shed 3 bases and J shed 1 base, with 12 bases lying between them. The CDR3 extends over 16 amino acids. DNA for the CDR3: TGTGCCAGCAGCCAGCAGAAGGGGGTAACTAATGAAAAACTGTTTTTT. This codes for CASSQQKGVTNEKLFF.

The CDR3 DNA is TGTGCCAGCAGCTTGGGGGCTTATGGCTACACCTTC. It yields the protein CASSLGAYGYTF. The chain joins TRBV5-5 to TRBJ1-2; D not certain. The V end was cut by 0 bases, the J end by 5 bases, with 5 bases between. Per germline, CDR1 SGHKS and CDR2 YYEKEE (reference sequence). The CDR3 spans 12 residues.

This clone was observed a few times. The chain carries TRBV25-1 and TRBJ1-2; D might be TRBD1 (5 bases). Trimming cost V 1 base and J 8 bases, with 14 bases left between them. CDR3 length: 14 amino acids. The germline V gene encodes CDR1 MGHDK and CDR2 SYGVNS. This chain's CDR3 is CASSEWGGIGGYTF. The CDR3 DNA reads TGTGCCAGCAGTGAATGGGGGGGAATAGGCGGCTACACCTTC.

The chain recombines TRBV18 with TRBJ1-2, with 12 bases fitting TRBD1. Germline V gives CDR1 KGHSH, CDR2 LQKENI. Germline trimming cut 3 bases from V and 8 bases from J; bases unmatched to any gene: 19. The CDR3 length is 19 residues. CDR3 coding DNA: TGTGCCAGCTCACCCTTCGATGCGGGACAGGGGGCTTTGGCAGCGGGCTACACCTTC. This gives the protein CASSPFDAGQGALAAGYTF. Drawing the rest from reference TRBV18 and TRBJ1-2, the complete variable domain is NAGVMQNPRHLVRRRGQEARLRCSPMKGHSHVYWYRQLPEEGLKFMVYLQKENIIDESGMPKERFSAEFPKEGPSILRIQQVVRGDSAAYFCASSPFDAGQGALAAGYTFGSGTRLTVV.